The 24 T cell receptor beta chains listed next were all sequenced from one sample in a study of T cells in Graves' hyperthyroidism and ophthalmopathy. Authors of the study amplified TCR beta CDR3 regions from RNA transcripts. Carried out on the TCR CDR3, a first-round RT-PCR used the HTBI primer set. TCRdb passed the multiplex PCR reads through MiXCR, listing each CDR3 protein once. The sample lists hundreds of thousands of distinct CDR3 sequences; about 14% were seen once. Sequencing input: blood. The receptor source for this set is a woman aged 45-65 years with Graves' ophthalmopathy.

The chain combines TRBV20-1 with TRBJ1-1, with a possible D match to TRBD1 (5 bases). This CDR3 contains 12 residues. The ends were cut back, 5 bases at V and 1 base at J, with 8 bases in the middle. In germline, CDR1 is DFQATT, CDR2 SNEGSKA (reference sequence). The CDR3 DNA is TGCAGTGCTGGGGGGACGAACACTGAAGCTTTCTTT. Amino acid sequence: CSAGGTNTEAFF.

This clonotype was counted a few times. The chain joins TRBV6-1 to TRBJ2-2; either TRBD1 or TRBD2 may supply D (5 bases each). CDR1 and CDR2 from the germline V gene are MNHNS and SASEGT. CDR3 size: 13 residues. Deletions cut 6 bases from V and 5 bases from J, with 10 bases between. The CDR3 bases are TGTGCCAGCAGCCACTGGGGGACCGGGGAGCTGTTTTTT. Protein product: CASSHWGTGELFF.

This clonotype was found many times. This chain connects TRBV11-2 to TRBJ2-1; the match to TRBD2 covers 7 bases. The V gene's germline CDR1 is SGHAT and CDR2 FQNNGV. This CDR3 comprises 16 residues. V lost 2 bases and J lost 5; bases outside the gene matches: 9. The chain's CDR3 is CASSLMGGSGNNEQFF. DNA of the CDR3: TGTGCCAGCAGCTTAATGGGAGGGTCGGGAAACAATGAGCAGTTCTTC.

This clonotype was counted ten times or more. The genes are TRBV6-2 or TRBV6-3 and TRBJ2-5; 8 nucleotides match TRBD2. The CDR3 contains 16 residues. The trim removed 1 base at V and 1 base at J, leaving 5 bases unmatched. Germline values: CDR1 MNHEY, CDR2 SVGEGT. CDR3 bases: TGTGCCAGCAGTTACTTTCTAGCGGGTGTCCAAGAGACCCAGTACTTC. It is translated as CASSYFLAGVQETQYF.

As to this clonotype: A far larger clone is a single base away, which makes a read error likely. The rearrangement joins TRBV7-9 to TRBJ2-5; D gene uncertain. The V gene's germline CDR1 is SEHNR and CDR2 FQNEAQ (reference sequence). The ends were cut back, 1 base at V and 3 bases at J, with 3 bases in the middle. This CDR3 contains 12 residues. The CDR3 is CASSLVEETQYF. CDR3 DNA sequence: TGTGCCAGCAGCTTAGTTGAAGAGACCCAGTACTTC.

The chain combines TRBV9 with TRBJ2-1; no firm D call. V lost 4 bases, J lost 1 base, and 12 bases lay in between. The V gene's germline CDR1 is SGDLS and CDR2 YYNGEE. CDR3 length: 15 amino acids. The CDR3 DNA is TGTGCCAGCAGCACCTCTAGAGGTTCCTACAATGAGCAGTTCTTC. Translating it yields CASSTSRGSYNEQFF. The variable domain in full, completed from reference TRBV9 and TRBJ2-1, reads DSGVTQTPKHLITATGQRVTLRCSPRSGDLSVYWYQQSLDQGLQFLIQYYNGEERAKGNILERFSAQQFPDLHSELNLSSLELGDSALYFCASSTSRGSYNEQFFGPGTRLTVL.

This clonotype was counted many times. J is TRBJ2-1 and V is TRBV3-1; 14 bases match TRBD2. The CDR3 has 17 amino acids. Germline CDR1 LGHDT, CDR2 YNNKEL (reference sequence). J gave up 0 bases and V 4 bases, and 2 bases lay outside the gene matches. CDR3 DNA sequence: TGTGCCAGCAGCCGCGGGACTAGCGGGGGCTCCTACAATGAGCAGTTCTTC. This codes for CASSRGTSGGSYNEQFF.

V and J are TRBV29-1 and TRBJ1-2; D is unclear. CDR3 length: 11 amino acids. Trimming left V 3 bases short and J 8 bases short, with 10 bases between. CDR1 and CDR2 (germline): SQVTM, ANQGSEA. The CDR3 sequence: CSVDGPGGYTF. DNA of the CDR3: TGCAGCGTTGATGGGCCAGGCGGCTACACCTTC.

This clonotype was detected ten times or more. The gene calls are TRBV28 and TRBJ1-2; D is unresolved. This CDR3 has 13 residues. The V gene lost 4 bases and the J gene lost 4 bases, with 10 bases spanning the gap. CDR1 and CDR2 from the germline V gene are MDHEN and SYDVKM. Written as DNA, the CDR3 is TGTGCCAGCAGTTGGTTGGGAAGCTATGGCTACACCTTC. This sequence encodes CASSWLGSYGYTF.

V and J are TRBV27 and TRBJ2-5; D is possibly TRBD1 (6 bases). The V end lost 2 bases, the J end lost 5 bases, and 18 bases lay between the germline ends. CDR3 length: 16 residues. The germline V gene encodes CDR1 MNHEY and CDR2 SMNVEV (reference sequence). The CDR3 sequence is CASSLTPGTSGETQYF. In DNA form, the CDR3 reads TGTGCCAGCAGTTTAACCCCTGGGACATCTGGGGAGACCCAGTACTTC.

The table lists this clonotype with many counts. The rearrangement links TRBV11-3 to TRBJ2-7; no clear D. This CDR3 is built from 13 residues. V gave up 3 bases and J gave up 4 bases, with 10 bases separating them. Looked up from germline, CDR1 is SGHNT and CDR2 is YENEEA. CDR3 in amino acids: CASSFNAIYEQYF. DNA for the CDR3: TGTGCCAGCAGCTTTAACGCGATTTACGAGCAGTACTTC.

This clonotype was seen only a few times. The rearrangement uses TRBV6-1 and TRBJ2-3, with D uncertain. This CDR3 region has 13 residues. V was shortened by 6 bases and J by 1 base, with 8 bases between the two germline ends. The germline V gene encodes CDR1 MNHNS and CDR2 SASEGT. Here the CDR3 reads CASRVPGTDTQYF. Here the CDR3 DNA reads TGTGCCAGCAGAGTCCCGGGCACAGATACGCAGTATTTT.

The sample holds many counts of this clonotype. V is TRBV28 and J is TRBJ2-7; 8 bases align to TRBD1. The V and J ends lost 7 bases and 3 bases, in that order; junction bases with no gene match: 8. The CDR3 extends over 14 amino acids. Germline lookup yields CDR1 MDHEN and CDR2 SYDVKM. CDR3 sequence reads: CASTLGQVLYEQYF. CDR3 bases: TGTGCCAGCACCCTGGGACAGGTCCTCTACGAGCAGTACTTC.

This clonotype was seen repeatedly, ten times or more. CDR3 protein: CASSERWDRDQETQYF. The CDR3 nucleotides are TGTGCCAGCAGTGAGCGGTGGGACAGGGACCAAGAGACCCAGTACTTC. The chain carries TRBV2 and TRBJ2-5; 9 positions match TRBD1. With V trimmed by 3 bases and J by 0 bases, 5 bases remained unmatched. The CDR3 spans 16 residues. CDR1 is SNHLY and CDR2 is FYNNEI in the germline V gene.

V is TRBV19 and J is TRBJ2-2; D perhaps matches TRBD1 (5 bases). Germline CDR1 reads LNHDA; CDR2 reads SQIVND (reference sequence). The CDR3 is 16 residues long. The V end was cut by 4 bases, the J end by 0 bases, with 12 bases between. The CDR3 nucleotides read TGTGCCAGTAGTAGACAGCGTGCCACGAACACCGGGGAGCTGTTTTTT. It is translated as CASSRQRATNTGELFF.

Points on this clonotype: A much more abundant neighbour one base away suggests this may be a read error. V gene TRBV3-1 combines with J gene TRBJ2-4; perhaps TRBD1 as D (6 bases). The germline V gene has CDR1 LGHDT and CDR2 YNNKEL (reference sequence). This CDR3 has 16 residues. CDR3 region: CASSPQGMLAKNIKYF. In DNA, the CDR3 is TGTGCCAGCAGCCCCCAGGGGATGCTAGCCAAAAACATTAAGTACTTC.

This clonotype was seen ten or more times. V is TRBV11-2 and J is TRBJ2-7; 8 bases map to TRBD2. Germline CDR1 is SGHAT and CDR2 is FQNNGV. CDR3 length: 16 amino acids. The trim removed 3 bases at V and 0 bases at J, leaving 7 bases unmatched. The CDR3 coding sequence is TGTGCCAGCAGCTTCGAGTTAGCGGGATCCTCCTACGAGCAGTACTTC. Amino acids: CASSFELAGSSYEQYF.

The rearrangement joins TRBV9 to TRBJ2-1; D assignment may be TRBD1 or TRBD2 (6 bases each). This CDR3 is 13 amino acids long. Germline V lookup: CDR1 SGDLS, CDR2 YYNGEE. V lost 3 bases, J lost 8 bases, and 12 bases lay in between. The CDR3, as DNA: TGTGCCAGCAGCGGCCTCGGGGGCCATGAGCAGTTCTTC. Amino acid sequence: CASSGLGGHEQFF.

This clonotype showed up many times. The rearrangement joins TRBV2 to TRBJ2-7, with D unclear. The V end was cut by 6 bases, the J end by 4 bases, with 16 bases between. CDR1 SNHLY and CDR2 FYNNEI come from the germline V gene. The CDR3 sequence is 14 residues long. For the CDR3, the DNA is TGTGCCAGCAGCTTAGGGTGGAGTGAGTACGAGCAGTACTTC. It yields the protein CASSLGWSEYEQYF.

This clonotype was observed many times. The V and J genes are TRBV14 and TRBJ2-7; possible D gene TRBD2, 6 bases. There are 14 residues in the CDR3. Germline loops: CDR1 SGHDN, CDR2 FVKESK. Trimming took off 3 bases at V and 4 bases at J, with 13 bases between the two ends. CDR3 DNA: TGTGCCAGCAGCCATACGGGCGCGGGATACGAGCAGTACTTC. Translating it yields CASSHTGAGYEQYF. The full variable domain, with the rest looked up from reference TRBV14 and TRBJ2-7, is EAGVTQFPSHSVIEKGQTVTLRCDPISGHDNLYWYRRVMGKEIKFLLHFVKESKQDESGMPNNRFLAERTGGTYSTLKVQPAELEDSGVYFCASSHTGAGYEQYFGPGTRLTVT.

Notes on this clonotype: This sequence may be a read error, since a much larger clone differs from it by one base. The chain couples TRBV6-1 to TRBJ2-3, with a possible D match to TRBD2 (5 bases). This CDR3 has 14 amino acids. Germline values: CDR1 MNHNS, CDR2 SASEGT. The CDR3 is CAGSLVSGGDTQYF. The CDR3 region has the DNA TGTGCCGGCAGCCTGGTCAGCGGCGGGGATACGCAGTATTTT.

This clonotype appeared many times. The chain recombines TRBV12-3 or TRBV12-4 with TRBJ1-6; D unresolved. This CDR3 region has 17 residues. V was trimmed by 3 bases and J by 0 bases, leaving 12 bases between them. CDR3 DNA sequence: TGTGCCAGCAGTTTGGCTCCGGACTTCTCCTATAATTCACCCCTCCACTTT. Translating gives CASSLAPDFSYNSPLHF.

The chain combines TRBV7-2 with TRBJ2-5; 7 nucleotides match TRBD1. The CDR3 contains 16 residues. CDR1 SGHTA and CDR2 FQGNSA come from the germline V gene. V was pared by 4 bases and J by 2 bases, with 10 bases of the junction left unmatched. The CDR3 region has the DNA TGTGCCAGCAGCTCGGACAGGAGGCGAAAACAAGAGACCCAGTACTTC. Translated, it gives CASSSDRRRKQETQYF.

The table lists this clonotype with many counts. The chain couples TRBV11-2 to TRBJ2-7, with D tentatively TRBD2 (5 bases). V lost 5 bases to trimming and J lost 4 bases, with 9 bases between them. This CDR3 has 12 residues. CDR1 and CDR2 (germline): SGHAT, FQNNGV. The chain's CDR3 is CASSPGGYEQYF. In DNA form, the CDR3 reads TGTGCCAGCAGCCCGGGCGGGTACGAGCAGTACTTC.